The 18 T cell receptor beta chains given below trace back to one sample, sequenced in a study of shared clonotypes between healthy human individuals. Sequenced by immunoSEQ multiplex PCR; TCRdb stores in-frame clones only, minus some. This table has approximately 810,000 clones, 80% to 95% appearing once. Only CD45RO-negative cells positively selected for CCR7 counted as naive CD8 cells, so terminally differentiated effector memory CD45RA+ cells were excluded. The material sequenced was naive CD8+ T cells sorted from blood. Receptors originate from a man aged 25 to 40 in good health.

V usage is TRBV27 and J usage is TRBJ1-5; 7 nucleotides agree with TRBD1. The germline V gene has CDR1 MNHEY and CDR2 SMNVEV (reference sequence). The junction had 7 bases not matched to a gene; V was cut back by 0 bases and J by 2 bases. The CDR3 has 17 residues. The CDR3 sequence is CASSLSPGGVGNQPQHF. The CDR3 DNA follows: TGTGCCAGCAGTTTATCTCCAGGGGGGGTAGGCAATCAGCCCCAGCATTTT.

The chain carries TRBV6-5 and TRBJ2-1; 11 nucleotides align to TRBD1. The V and J ends lost 6 bases and 6 bases, in that order; junction bases with no gene match: 7. The CDR3 contains 15 residues. Germline V gene sequence: CDR1 MNHEY, CDR2 SVGAGI. The CDR3 DNA reads as TGTGCCAGCAGCCGAGGACAGGGGGCTGTCAATGAGCAGTTCTTC. This sequence encodes CASSRGQGAVNEQFF.

There are a few counts of this clone. The V and J genes are TRBV27 and TRBJ1-1, with TRBD1 as a possible D gene (6 bases). The length of the CDR3 is 13 residues. In germline, CDR1 is MNHEY, CDR2 SMNVEV (reference sequence). V gave up 3 bases and J gave up 8 bases, with 13 bases separating them. Here the CDR3 DNA reads TGTGCCAGCAGTTTTAGTCTGGGGGCCGAAGCTTTCTTT. It translates to CASSFSLGAEAFF.

The chain couples TRBV9 to TRBJ1-2, with TRBD1 matching over 8 bases. The CDR3 spans 14 residues. V trimming: 5 bases; J trimming: 3 bases; junction bases outside the gene matches: 6. Germline V gene data show CDR1 as SGDLS and CDR2 as YYNGEE. The CDR3 reads CASRAGGLDYGYTF. The CDR3 DNA reads as TGTGCCAGCAGGGCAGGGGGCTTGGACTATGGCTACACCTTC.

Remarks on this clone: Other DNA sequences in this sample translate to the same CDR3. The chain recombines TRBV27 with TRBJ2-7; tentative D call: TRBD2 (5 bases). Trimming shortened V by 5 bases and J by 2 bases, and 10 bases separated the two germline ends. Per the germline V gene, CDR1 is MNHEY and CDR2 is SMNVEV (reference sequence). This CDR3 spans 13 amino acids. DNA for the CDR3: TGTGCCAGCAGTCTCGGCGGGCCCTACGAGCAGTACTTC. It yields the protein CASSLGGPYEQYF.

The chain has TRBV11-2 and TRBJ2-7, with TRBD1 identical over 9 bases. Germline assignment: CDR1 SGHAT and CDR2 FQNNGV. The CDR3 contains 16 residues. Trimming took 2 bases from V and 2 from J; bases not matched to a gene: 7. The CDR3, as DNA: TGTGCCAGCAGCTTACCAACCGGGACAGGGACCTACGAGCAGTACTTC. Protein: CASSLPTGTGTYEQYF.

This rearrangement joins TRBV27 to TRBJ2-3, with D unresolved. Trimming cost V 6 bases and J 6 bases, with 22 bases left between them. The CDR3 contains 16 residues. Germline CDR1 reads MNHEY; CDR2 reads SMNVEV (reference sequence). The CDR3 DNA reads TGTGCCAGCAGCTCCACTACTCTCGGAGTTTGGGATACGCAGTATTTT. Translating it yields CASSSTTLGVWDTQYF.

This clone was recorded once. J is TRBJ2-7 and V is TRBV28, with TRBD2 as a possible D gene (6 bases). CDR3 length equals 11 residues. Germline V gives CDR1 MDHEN, CDR2 SYDVKM. Trimming left V 2 bases short and J 12 bases short, with 11 bases between. For the CDR3, the DNA is TGTGCCAGCAGTTTAGCGGGAAAGGGGTACTTC. It encodes CASSLAGKGYF.

This sequence joins TRBV15 and TRBJ2-3; 10 bases match TRBD2. V dropped 0 bases and J dropped 0; count of bases not matched to a gene: 0. The CDR3 runs 16 residues. Germline CDR1 and CDR2: LNHNV and YYDKDF (reference sequence). This CDR3 reads CATSRETSGSTDTQYF. The CDR3 coding sequence is TGTGCCACCAGCAGAGAGACTAGCGGGAGCACAGATACGCAGTATTTT.

This chain links TRBV10-3 with TRBJ2-7; perhaps TRBD1 as D (6 bases). Germline V gene data show CDR1 as ENHRY and CDR2 as SYGVKD. The CDR3 sequence is 12 residues long. The ends were cut back, 11 bases at V and 2 bases at J, with 13 bases in the middle. The chain's CDR3 is CASRGVAYEQYF. CDR3 bases: TGTGCCTCCAGGGGAGTAGCCTACGAGCAGTACTTC.

The chain has TRBV13 and TRBJ2-7, with 7 positions matching TRBD1. CDR3 length equals 13 residues. After removal of 5 bases from V and 3 bases from J, the junction contained 4 bases not matched to a gene. The germline gives CDR1 PRHDT, CDR2 FYEKMQ (reference sequence). The CDR3 loop reads CASSRRGHYEQYF. The CDR3 DNA reads TGTGCCAGCAGCCGTAGGGGGCACTACGAGCAGTACTTC.

CDR3 DNA sequence: TGTGCCAGCAGCACCGGGACTAGCGGGAGTCTCGAGCAGTACTTC. It specifies CASSTGTSGSLEQYF. J is TRBJ2-7 and V is TRBV9, with TRBD2 identical over 14 bases. Germline CDR1 SGDLS, CDR2 YYNGEE. The length of the CDR3 is 15 residues. V was clipped by 4 bases and J by 6 bases; unmatched bases: 6.

The V and J genes are TRBV30 and TRBJ2-3; TRBD2 agrees at 12 bases. Per the germline V gene, CDR1 is GTSNPN and CDR2 is SVGIG (reference sequence). The CDR3 covers 15 residues. The V and J ends lost 2 bases and 3 bases, in that order; junction bases with no gene match: 3. In nucleotides, the CDR3 is TGTGCCTGGAGTCCCGGACTAGCGGGGACAGATACGCAGTATTTT. Its protein product is CAWSPGLAGTDTQYF.

Only a few counts were recorded for this clone. The chain employs TRBV18 and TRBJ2-5; unclear D gene. Trimming took off 2 bases at V and 3 bases at J, with 13 bases between the two ends. Germline V gene data show CDR1 as KGHSH and CDR2 as LQKENI. CDR3 length: 15 amino acids. As DNA, the CDR3 is TGTGCCAGCTCACCAGAGTGGTCCCCCAAAGAGACCCAGTACTTC. It is translated as CASSPEWSPKETQYF.

The rearrangement uses TRBV9 and TRBJ2-2; weak D call: TRBD2 (5 bases). V lost 3 bases and J 7 bases, leaving 7 bases between the germline ends. Germline V CDR1 and CDR2: SGDLS, YYNGEE. The CDR3 consists of 12 residues. The CDR3 loop is CASSATSGELFF. The CDR3 bases are TGTGCCAGCAGCGCCACTAGCGGGGAGCTGTTTTTT.

This chain links TRBV27 with TRBJ1-4; D not certain. This CDR3 has 15 amino acids. V lost 5 bases to trimming and J lost 0 bases, with 10 bases between them. Per the germline V gene, CDR1 is MNHEY and CDR2 is SMNVEV (reference sequence). The chain's CDR3 is CASSGSPATNEKLFF. The CDR3 nucleotides read TGTGCCAGCAGTGGGTCTCCGGCAACTAATGAAAAACTGTTTTTT.

The gene calls are TRBV5-4 and TRBJ2-3, with D hard to call. The CDR3 sequence is 12 residues long. V lost 0 bases to trimming and J lost 5 bases, with 4 bases between them. Germline CDR1 SGHNT, CDR2 YYREEE (reference sequence). In DNA, the CDR3 is TGTGCCAGCAGCTTGGCCGAAGATACGCAGTATTTT. Amino acid sequence: CASSLAEDTQYF.

The chain carries TRBV5-4 and TRBJ2-3; D is ambiguous. Germline values: CDR1 SGHNT, CDR2 YYREEE (reference sequence). The ends were cut back, 4 bases at V and 1 base at J, with 13 bases in the middle. This CDR3 is built from 15 residues. CDR3 DNA: TGTGCCAGCAGCCCCGAGAGCTTTCGCACAGATACGCAGTATTTT. The encoded protein is CASSPESFRTDTQYF.